This is a list of T cell receptor beta chains from one sample in a study of cytomegalovirus exposure and HLA in healthy donors. Sequencing used immunoSEQ multiplex PCR; TCRdb keeps in-frame clones, though not all of them. The data contain over 150,000 clones, roughly four fifths of them singletons. Sequencing was done on a sample of PBMCs. These receptors were collected from a male donor in good health and CMV-seronegative. CDR3s leave out the opening cysteine and the closing phenylalanine or tryptophan. Fields, in order: V gene, CDR3 protein.

V gene: TRBV11-2
CDR3 protein: ASSRVGTYNSPLH

V gene: TRBV29-1
CDR3 protein: SVEGEEDQPQH

V gene: TRBV28
CDR3 protein: ASSLLPGQGHTIY

V gene: TRBV5-1
CDR3 protein: ASSLLGAYNEQF

V gene: TRBV11-2
CDR3 protein: ASSLEGTAAEKLF

V gene: TRBV19
CDR3 protein: ASSIWRKEQF

V gene: TRBV19
CDR3 protein: ASSLPGTGSTEAF

V gene: TRBV19
CDR3 protein: ASSPDSYGYT

V gene: TRBV6-5
CDR3 protein: ASSPDRGETQY

V gene: TRBV11-2
CDR3 protein: ASSLQLVSGANVLT

V gene: TRBV9
CDR3 protein: ASSEYSGEFSEQY

V gene: TRBV28
CDR3 protein: ASSLQGPLNTEAF

V gene: TRBV11-2
CDR3 protein: ASSLGTGTYEQY

V gene: TRBV6-6
CDR3 protein: ASSSTGLNGYT

V gene: TRBV10-2
CDR3 protein: ASSGGVRSSGNTIY

V gene: TRBV18
CDR3 protein: ASSPGTSGEREQF

V gene: TRBV6-6
CDR3 protein: ASTKGLAGWNTQY

V gene: TRBV28
CDR3 protein: ASSLYSGNYGYT

V gene: TRBV7-6
CDR3 protein: ASSLAARAGQETQY

V gene: TRBV6-1
CDR3 protein: ASSAFPDSPFTEAF